These 20 T cell receptor beta chains were sequenced from one sample in a study of T cell repertoires in cytomegalovirus infection. TCRdb used MiXCR to reprocess the reads, holding one entry per CDR3 protein. The sample has roughly 320,000 distinct CDR3 sequences; around 9.6% are singletons. Material: PBMCs. These receptors came from a human donor in good health (CMV status not recorded). Some clones in this sample may be carry-over from other donors' samples.

This clonotype occurred many times. This chain uses TRBV27 with TRBJ2-7; TRBD2 is a possible D gene (5 bases). Germline V gene lookup returns CDR1 MNHEY and CDR2 SMNVEV (reference sequence). Trimming left V 4 bases short and J 6 bases short, with 16 bases between. The CDR3 totals 14 residues. The CDR3 loop reads CASSSYEGTTEQYV. DNA of the CDR3: TGTGCCAGCAGTTCGTATGAGGGTACGACCGAGCAGTACGTC.

This clonotype was seen repeatedly, ten times or more. The J gene is TRBJ2-3, the V gene TRBV7-6; D is undetermined. CDR1 SGHVS and CDR2 FNYEAQ come from the germline V gene. This CDR3 spans 12 amino acids. Between the trimmed V and J ends, which lost 5 bases and 0 bases, there was a span of 3 bases. The CDR3 region has the DNA TGTGCCAGCAGCGTCAGCACAGATACGCAGTATTTT. Protein sequence: CASSVSTDTQYF.

This clonotype has at least ten counts. J is TRBJ1-1 and V is TRBV28; the D gene is possibly TRBD1 (5 bases). V was pared by 4 bases and J by 0 bases, with 12 bases between. CDR1 and CDR2 (germline): MDHEN, SYDVKM. The CDR3 covers 15 residues. The CDR3 loop reads CASSSSGRMNTEAFF. The CDR3 nucleotides are TGTGCCAGCAGTTCCTCGGGACGGATGAACACTGAAGCTTTCTTT.

The chain combines TRBV19 with TRBJ2-3; D is possibly TRBD1 (5 bases). CDR1 is LNHDA and CDR2 is SQIVND in the germline V gene (reference sequence). The CDR3 sequence is 13 residues long. V lost 6 bases, J lost 4 bases, and 11 bases lay in between. The CDR3 here is CASSERQPDTQYF. CDR3 nucleotides: TGTGCCAGTAGCGAACGACAGCCAGATACGCAGTATTTT.

This clonotype was observed many times. The V and J genes are TRBV19 and TRBJ1-2; D remains ambiguous. The CDR3 covers 15 residues. CDR1 and CDR2 from the germline V gene are LNHDA and SQIVND (reference sequence). V shed 3 bases and J shed 6 bases, with 17 bases lying between them. The CDR3 nucleotides are TGTGCCAGTAGTATTACACCGGCACAGACGGATGGCTACACCTTC. Protein product: CASSITPAQTDGYTF. The full variable domain, completed using reference TRBV19 and TRBJ1-2, is DGGITQSPKYLFRKEGQNVTLSCEQNLNHDAMYWYRQDPGQGLRLIYYSQIVNDFQKGDIAEGYSVSREKKESFPLTVTSAQKNPTAFYLCASSITPAQTDGYTFGSGTRLTVV.

In its sample, this clonotype was seen many times. The V gene is TRBV7-2, the J gene TRBJ2-1; 13 bases map to TRBD2. The J segment lost 3 bases and the V segment lost 1 base, leaving 3 bases of the junction unmatched. CDR3 length: 17 amino acids. Germline V gene sequence: CDR1 SGHTA, CDR2 FQGNSA. The chain's CDR3 is CASSLGGLAGLYNEQFF. The DNA for the CDR3 is TGTGCCAGCAGCTTAGGGGGACTAGCGGGGCTCTACAATGAGCAGTTCTTC.

This clonotype showed up just a few times. The chain is built from TRBV4-2 and TRBJ1-4, with 8 nucleotides matching TRBD1. Germline CDR1 LGHNA, CDR2 YNFKEQ. The V gene end was trimmed by 4 bases and the J gene end by 4 bases; junction bases not matched to a gene: 8. The CDR3 spans 16 residues. CDR3 sequence reads: CASSRALTGGNEKLFF. DNA of the CDR3: TGTGCCAGCAGCCGAGCCCTAACAGGGGGTAATGAAAAACTGTTTTTT.

CDR3 nucleotides: TGTGCCAGCAGTTCCCCAGGGTCCACCGGGGAGCTGTTTTTT. Amino acids: CASSSPGSTGELFF. This chain joins TRBV28 and TRBJ2-2, with TRBD1 as a possible D gene (5 bases). Germline V gene data show CDR1 as MDHEN and CDR2 as SYDVKM. Trimming pared 4 bases from V and 4 bases from J, leaving 10 bases between. The CDR3 runs to 14 residues.

This clonotype appeared a few times. The V and J genes are TRBV7-9 and TRBJ2-7; possible D gene TRBD1, 5 bases. V lost 4 bases to trimming and J lost 5 bases, with 12 bases between them. This CDR3 is 13 amino acids long. In germline, CDR1 is SEHNR, CDR2 FQNEAQ (reference sequence). DNA for the CDR3: TGTGCCAGCAGCTCTTCTGGCAGGGACGAGCAGTACGTC. Encoded protein: CASSSSGRDEQYV.

The rearrangement links TRBV2 to TRBJ1-1, with a tentative D call TRBD1 (5 bases). The CDR3 extends over 13 amino acids. CDR1 and CDR2 from the germline V gene are SNHLY and FYNNEI. Trimming left V 1 base short and J 6 bases short, with 9 bases between. DNA of the CDR3: TGTGCCAGCAGTGAAGGGGGACTCTCTGAAGCTTTCTTT. It codes for CASSEGGLSEAFF.

J is TRBJ2-7 and V is TRBV14; perhaps TRBD1 as D (6 bases). V was trimmed by 10 bases and J by 5 bases, leaving 15 bases between them. Germline CDR1 reads SGHDN; CDR2 reads FVKESK. This CDR3 is 12 amino acids long. The chain's CDR3 is CATGTSRHEQYF. Here the CDR3 DNA reads TGTGCCACCGGGACATCTCGGCACGAGCAGTACTTC.

Details on this clonotype: A much larger clone lies a single base off, so this may be a read error. The J gene is TRBJ1-2, the V gene TRBV29-1; D not certain. CDR1 SQVTM and CDR2 ANQGSEA come from the germline V gene. CDR3 length: 12 residues. Here the CDR3 reads CAALCTGYGYTF. The CDR3 DNA follows: TGCGCCGCCCTGTGTACGGGCTATGGCTACACCTTC.

This clonotype was detected ten times or more. The chain combines TRBV7-2 with TRBJ2-3; 16 bases align to TRBD2. The CDR3 contains 17 residues. Germline V gene lookup returns CDR1 SGHTA and CDR2 FQGNSA. The V segment lost 5 bases and the J segment 6 bases; nucleotides outside the gene matches: 8. CDR3 protein: CASSDGTSGGAIDTQYF. For the CDR3, the DNA is TGTGCCAGCAGCGACGGGACTAGCGGGGGGGCGATTGATACGCAGTATTTT.

This clonotype appeared many times. The chain links TRBV9 to TRBJ2-3, with 11 bases matching TRBD1. CDR3 size: 15 residues. Germline trimming cut 4 bases from V and 3 bases from J; bases unmatched to any gene: 4. CDR1 is SGDLS, CDR2 YYNGEE, per germline. The CDR3 sequence is CASSIGQGATDTQYF. Written as DNA, the CDR3 is TGTGCCAGCAGCATCGGACAGGGGGCAACAGATACGCAGTATTTT.

V and J are TRBV28 and TRBJ1-2; D might be TRBD1 (6 bases). CDR1 and CDR2 from the germline V gene are MDHEN and SYDVKM. V lost 3 bases, J lost 4 bases, and 15 bases lay in between. CDR3 length: 15 amino acids. CDR3 in DNA: TGTGCCAGCAGTTTGACAAGGGGACAACGCTATGGCTACACCTTC. It encodes CASSLTRGQRYGYTF.

This clonotype was observed many times. This chain connects TRBV20-1 to TRBJ1-1, with 9 nucleotides matching TRBD1. Per the germline V gene, CDR1 is DFQATT and CDR2 is SNEGSKA (reference sequence). The CDR3 has 16 amino acids. V trimming: 0 bases; J trimming: 6 bases; junction bases outside the gene matches: 11. The chain's CDR3 is CSARDGGTGTYSEAFF. The CDR3 DNA reads as TGCAGTGCTAGAGATGGGGGGACAGGGACGTACTCTGAAGCTTTCTTT.

The table lists this clonotype with many counts. The rearrangement links TRBV7-9 to TRBJ1-3; a weak D match, TRBD1 (5 bases). CDR3 length: 10 amino acids. Germline V gene lookup returns CDR1 SEHNR and CDR2 FQNEAQ (reference sequence). Trimming cost V 5 bases and J 14 bases, with 10 bases left between them. The CDR3 sequence: CASSRDRLYF. CDR3 coding DNA: TGTGCCAGCAGCCGGGACCGTCTATATTTT. Full variable domain (remainder filled in from reference TRBV7-9 and TRBJ1-3): DTGVSQNPRHKITKRGQNVTFRCDPISEHNRLYWYRQTLGQGPEFLTYFQNEAQLEKSRLLSDRFSAERPKGSFSTLEIQRTEQGDSAMYLCASSRDRLYFGEGSWLTVV.

This clonotype was recorded at least ten times. V is TRBV4-2 and J is TRBJ2-7; 11 bases fit TRBD2. The CDR3 totals 18 residues. Trimming took 1 base from V and 8 from J; bases not matched to a gene: 16. Germline CDR1 LGHNA, CDR2 YNFKEQ. CDR3: CASSQGELAGDASTKQYF. DNA for the CDR3: TGTGCCAGCAGCCAAGGAGAACTAGCGGGGGATGCCTCTACGAAGCAGTACTTC.

This clonotype has a count of ten or more. The V and J genes are TRBV28 and TRBJ1-2, with 10 bases matching TRBD1. The V gene end was trimmed by 5 bases and the J gene end by 8 bases; junction bases not matched to a gene: 5. Germline values: CDR1 MDHEN, CDR2 SYDVKM. The CDR3 totals 13 residues. The CDR3 region is CASSLGTGEGYTF. The CDR3 DNA sequence: TGTGCCAGCAGTCTCGGGACAGGGGAGGGCTACACCTTC.

The table lists this clonotype with a few counts. The V gene is TRBV6-5, the J gene TRBJ1-4, with D possibly TRBD1 on 5 matching bases. In germline, CDR1 is MNHEY, CDR2 SVGAGI. The CDR3 is made up of 14 amino acids. V lost 5 bases and J 8 bases, leaving 15 bases between the germline ends. In nucleotides, the CDR3 is TGTGCCAGCAGTCCGGGACGTCACGGGGAAAAACTGTTTTTT. This codes for CASSPGRHGEKLFF.